Given below is one T cell receptor (beta chain) in context. Its antigen is not known. This entry comes from a study of STAT5B mutations in CD4+ large granular lymphocyte leukemia. Findings and caveats of the study: About 25% of private leukemic clonotypes occurred rarely in other patients' non-leukemic repertoires. The CD4+ versus CD8+ T-LGLL clonality difference may reflect limited sample size.

Control samples were healthy donors' buffy coats. In the study's own analysis: Lowest detectable productive clonotype frequency was 2.59 x 10-5. Data came from immunoSEQ multiplex PCR; TCRdb stores just in-frame clones and leaves some out. D and trimming were read from the DNA, whereas the V and J calls and clone size are those reported in that table. The table lists roughly 40,000 clones, about 81% of them singletons. CDR1 and CDR2 (germline): SEHNR, FQNEAQ (reference sequence). V shed 7 bases and J 1 base; nucleotides not matched to a gene: 5. The CDR3 sequence is 15 residues long. The TCR comes from a human donor in good health. Sequencing was carried out using CD4+ T cells from blood buffy coats. This sequence joins TRBV7-9 and TRBJ2-2; 8 bases match TRBD2. In DNA form, the CDR3 reads TGTGCCAGCACCCCACTAGCGGAGAACACCGGGGAGCTGTTTTTT. It specifies CASTPLAENTGELFF.